This record covers a single T cell receptor (beta chain). Its matching antigen is unknown. Nominally healthy donors provided the samples, though records likely missed some immune exposures. This entry belongs to a study of cytomegalovirus exposure and HLA in healthy donors. PCR amplification relied on 60 Vbeta primers (plus 13 Jbeta primers). Libraries were prepared by immunoSEQ multiplex PCR; TCRdb keeps only in-frame clonotypes and omits some of them. Among 90,000 to 130,000 clones listed, about 70% were seen once. Findings and caveats of the study: Altogether, more than 150 TCR beta chains were recorded as cytomegalovirus-associated. The classifier reportedly diagnosed cytomegalovirus status with high specificity and sensitivity. When a later analysis compared HLA-associated TCR beta chains with equally common others, the HLA-associated chains turned out to be more clonally expanded and to have lower generation probabilities.

Sequences were obtained from PBMCs. This receptor was obtained from a young woman in good health and CMV-seronegative.

In DNA, the CDR3 is TGTGCCACCAGCAGGCCACAGGGGAACCAAGAGACCCAGTACTTC. Its protein is CATSRPQGNQETQYF. The V call is TRBV15, the J call TRBJ2-5, with 7 bases matching TRBD1. CDR1 LNHNV and CDR2 YYDKDF come from the germline V gene (reference sequence). V lost 3 bases to trimming and J lost 0 bases; unmatched junction nucleotides: 4. The CDR3 runs to 15 residues.